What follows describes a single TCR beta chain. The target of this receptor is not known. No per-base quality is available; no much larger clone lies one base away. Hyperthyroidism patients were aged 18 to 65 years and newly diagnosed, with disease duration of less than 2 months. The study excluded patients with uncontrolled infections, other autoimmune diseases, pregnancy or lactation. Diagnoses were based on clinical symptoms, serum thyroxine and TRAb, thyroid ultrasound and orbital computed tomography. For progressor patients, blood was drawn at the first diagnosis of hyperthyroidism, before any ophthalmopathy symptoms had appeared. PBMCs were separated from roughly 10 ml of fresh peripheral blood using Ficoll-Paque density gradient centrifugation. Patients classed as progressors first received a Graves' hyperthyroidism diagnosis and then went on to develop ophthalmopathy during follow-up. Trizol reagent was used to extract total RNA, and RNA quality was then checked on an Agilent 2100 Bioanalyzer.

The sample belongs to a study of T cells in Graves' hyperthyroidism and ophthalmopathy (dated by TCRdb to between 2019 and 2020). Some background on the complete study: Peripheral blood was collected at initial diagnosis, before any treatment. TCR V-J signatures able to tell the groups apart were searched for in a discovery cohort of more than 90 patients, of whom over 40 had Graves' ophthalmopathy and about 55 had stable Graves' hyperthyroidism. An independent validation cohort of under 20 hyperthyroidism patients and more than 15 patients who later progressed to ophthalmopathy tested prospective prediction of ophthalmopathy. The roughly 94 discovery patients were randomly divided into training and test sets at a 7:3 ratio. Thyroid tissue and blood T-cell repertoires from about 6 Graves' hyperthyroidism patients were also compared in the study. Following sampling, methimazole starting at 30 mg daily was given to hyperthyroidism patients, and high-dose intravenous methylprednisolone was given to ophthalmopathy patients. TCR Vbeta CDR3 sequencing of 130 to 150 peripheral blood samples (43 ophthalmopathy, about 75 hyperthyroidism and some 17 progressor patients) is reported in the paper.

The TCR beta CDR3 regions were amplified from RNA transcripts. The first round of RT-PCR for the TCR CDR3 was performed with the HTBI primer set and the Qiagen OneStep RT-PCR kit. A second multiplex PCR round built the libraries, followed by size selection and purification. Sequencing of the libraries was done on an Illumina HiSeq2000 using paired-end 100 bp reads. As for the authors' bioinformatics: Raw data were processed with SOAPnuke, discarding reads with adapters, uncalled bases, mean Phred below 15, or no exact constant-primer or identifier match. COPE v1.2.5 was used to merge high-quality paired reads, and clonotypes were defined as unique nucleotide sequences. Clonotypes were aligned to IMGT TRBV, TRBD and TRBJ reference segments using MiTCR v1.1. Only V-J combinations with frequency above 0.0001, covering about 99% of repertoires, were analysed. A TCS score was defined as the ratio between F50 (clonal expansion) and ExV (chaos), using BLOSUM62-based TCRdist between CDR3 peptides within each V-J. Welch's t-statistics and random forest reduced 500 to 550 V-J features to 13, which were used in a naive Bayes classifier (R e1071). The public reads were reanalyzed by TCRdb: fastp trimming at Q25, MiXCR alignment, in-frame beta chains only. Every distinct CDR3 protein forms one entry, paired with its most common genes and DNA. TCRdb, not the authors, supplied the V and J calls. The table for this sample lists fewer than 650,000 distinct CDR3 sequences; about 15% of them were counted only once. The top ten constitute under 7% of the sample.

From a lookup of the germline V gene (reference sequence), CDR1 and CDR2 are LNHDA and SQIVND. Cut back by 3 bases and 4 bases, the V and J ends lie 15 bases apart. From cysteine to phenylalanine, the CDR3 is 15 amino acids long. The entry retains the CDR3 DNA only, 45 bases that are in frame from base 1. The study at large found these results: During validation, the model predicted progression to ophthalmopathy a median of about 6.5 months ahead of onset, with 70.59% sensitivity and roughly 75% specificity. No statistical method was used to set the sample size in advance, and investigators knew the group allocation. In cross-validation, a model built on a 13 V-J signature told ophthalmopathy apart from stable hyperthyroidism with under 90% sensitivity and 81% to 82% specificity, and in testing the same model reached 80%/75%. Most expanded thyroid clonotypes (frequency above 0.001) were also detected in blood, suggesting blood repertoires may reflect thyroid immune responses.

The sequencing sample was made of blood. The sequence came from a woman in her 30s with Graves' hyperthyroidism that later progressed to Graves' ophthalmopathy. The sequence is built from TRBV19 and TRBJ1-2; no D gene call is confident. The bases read TGTGCCAGTAGTATGGCCGGCGGGCCGGGCTATGGCTACACCTTC. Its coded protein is CASSMAGGPGYGYTF.